What follows describes a single TCR beta chain. The target antigen is unknown. These data come from a study of cytomegalovirus exposure and HLA in healthy donors. Study results and limitations: Diagnosis of cytomegalovirus status made by the classifier reportedly showed high specificity and sensitivity. The tendency of first-cohort TCR clusters to co-occur in the 95 to 150 validation repertoires was the finding of a later analysis. Testing in vitro showed a few CMV-associated chains specific for CMV antigens.

Libraries were prepared by immunoSEQ multiplex PCR; TCRdb keeps only in-frame clonotypes and omits some of them. The repertoire includes 250,000 to 350,000 clones, around 87% of them detected once, and over 0.85% sits in the top ten. CDR3 size: 14 residues. Germline-derived CDR1 and CDR2 are MGHDK and SYGVNS. Losses at the gene ends were 7 bases for V and 7 bases for J; bases not matched to a gene: 10. The chain uses TRBV25-1 and TRBJ2-1; 7 bases agree with TRBD2. The sample consisted of PBMCs. The sequence was collected from a woman between 18 and 29 years old in good health and CMV-seronegative. In DNA, the CDR3 is TGTGCCAGCACCCCGGAGGGAGGGGTTAATGAGCAGTTCTTC. This sequence encodes CASTPEGGVNEQFF.